Presented here are 5 T cell receptor beta chains from one specimen sequenced in a study of blood T cell repertoires in COVID-19. Clones were read by immunoSEQ multiplex PCR, and TCRdb kept only the in-frame ones, dropping some. The table has over 120,000 clones, 85% seen once. Material for sequencing was peripheral blood. Source of these receptors: a human donor with acute or convalescent COVID-19. The donor label of this sample is uncertain.

The table lists this clone with a count of one. The chain is built from TRBV10-3 and TRBJ2-1; the match to TRBD2 covers 13 bases. This CDR3 has 15 amino acids. The ends lost 6 bases at V and 6 bases at J; junction bases unmatched: 5. Looked up from germline, CDR1 is ENHRY and CDR2 is SYGVKD. CDR3 nucleotide sequence: TGTGCCATCAGCCAGACTAGCGGGGGGTCCAATGAGCAGTTCTTC. It specifies CAISQTSGGSNEQFF.

This chain joins TRBV15 and TRBJ2-1, with a tentative D call TRBD2 (6 bases). With 1 base removed from V and 8 bases from J, the gap between germline ends came to 15 bases. This CDR3 contains 15 residues. CDR1 and CDR2 (germline): LNHNV, YYDKDF (reference sequence). The CDR3 protein is CATSRAGLLGDEQFF. The CDR3 DNA follows: TGTGCCACCAGCAGAGCGGGACTCCTAGGGGATGAGCAGTTCTTC.

V is TRBV11-2 and J is TRBJ2-5; 7 nucleotides align to TRBD2. V dropped 1 base and J dropped 5; count of bases not matched to a gene: 7. Per germline, CDR1 SGHAT and CDR2 FQNNGV. This CDR3 has 15 residues. CDR3 DNA: TGTGCCAGCAGCTTAGTGGGCCGTAGCGGGGAGACCCAGTACTTC. Translating it yields CASSLVGRSGETQYF.

The gene calls are TRBV4-2 and TRBJ2-6; D unclear. V was shortened by 5 bases and J by 2 bases, with 13 bases between the two germline ends. Germline assignment: CDR1 LGHNA and CDR2 YNFKEQ. The CDR3 length is 16 residues. CDR3 loop: CASSLEFSAGANVLTF. Here the CDR3 DNA reads TGTGCCAGCAGCTTGGAGTTTTCTGCTGGGGCCAACGTCCTGACTTTC.

The J gene is TRBJ2-3, the V gene TRBV10-3, with D unresolved. Between the trimmed V and J ends, which lost 4 bases and 2 bases, there was a span of 7 bases. Germline V lookup: CDR1 ENHRY, CDR2 SYGVKD. The CDR3 has 13 amino acids. CDR3 amino acids: CAISGDYTDTQYF. CDR3 DNA: TGTGCCATCAGTGGAGATTACACAGATACGCAGTATTTT.